This TCR beta chain is from a study of human T cells and chemical hapten exposure (dated by TCRdb to the early 2020s). About the full investigation: For sensitization, 2% DPC in acetone was applied to an approximately 2 cm by approximately 2 cm area of upper inner arm skin. Libraries were combined into a pool for sequencing, and differences in TCR yield between samples came mainly from small differences in library volumes within the pool. Blood samples were taken from patients before sensitization (week 0) and at 2, 6 and about 24 weeks after DPC sensitization. Throughout the approximately 24-week study period, patients were also given weekly therapeutic DPC doses on the scalp. Patch testing was performed on the upper back with Finn chambers containing 0.01% DPC, and the patch tests were scored after 6 days according to International Contact Dermatitis Research Group standards. For TCR sequencing, blood came from some 31 alopecia patients at anywhere from one to four time points (pre-sensitization, 2, 6 and 24 weeks). Peripheral blood TCR repertoire changes were tracked in vivo in alopecia patients during primary and secondary sensitization to the hapten diphenylcyclopropenone (DPC). Alopecia areata with under or over 50% scalp involvement, alopecia totalis and alopecia universalis were represented in the patient cohort, which was mostly female.

The label giving this sample's time point can be read as: patch test 1, 2 weeks after DPC sensitization. What this sample's treatment or condition label stands for: therapeutic diphenylcyclopropenone sensitization with weekly scalp DPC. At every patch-test visit, the blood draw took place before the patch test was put on. To be eligible, patients had to be aged 18 to 70, diagnosed with alopecia and judged suitable for DPC therapy, while pregnant patients were excluded. Total RNA was isolated from unfractionated whole blood collected in Tempus Blood RNA tubes. Library method: RACE. This sample was sequenced with a NextSeq 500. During library preparation, unique molecular identifiers were attached to individual cDNA molecules so that TCRs could be counted quantitatively and reproducibly. Each blood RNA sample was used to sequence both TCR alpha and TCR beta chains. In the paper's pipeline: The median number of TCRs per sample was approximately 93,000, ranging from 23,224 to 690,600. The Decombinator software suite was used to annotate the V, J and CDR3 of the TCR reads. For the PS versus PT1 abundance plots, all samples were subsampled to the same number of TCRs (28,000). TCRs were defined as expanded if absent before sensitization and observed at least eight times at the 2-week time point. TCRdb itself trimmed the public reads at Q25 with fastp, ran MiXCR and retained productive beta chains. A single entry per CDR3 protein holds the most common genes and DNA from its merged rows. TCRdb, not the authors, supplied the V and J calls. Across this sample there are around 120,000 distinct CDR3 sequences, with around 13% seen only once. In total, the top ten clones hold approximately 0.92% of the sample.

Overall study results and their limits: DPC sensitization did not change how many TCRs were above 1 in 1000 frequency, and no evidence was found of alterations in global repertoire structure. Patch test score correlated positively with the number of PT1 expanded TCRs, reaching significance at thresholds 8, 16 and 32 but not at 4. Repeated subsampling changed both the strength of the expansion versus patch-test correlation and the threshold at which the correlation became significant. All patients had alopecia, a presumed autoimmune disease, so their immune response might differ from that of healthy individuals. Significantly more large CDR3 similarity clusters were formed by expanded TCRs than by pre-sensitization or healthy control sets, consistent with antigen-driven responses.

For CDR1 and CDR2, the germline V gene lists SGHTA and FQGTGA. The CDR3 measures 17 amino acids from cysteine to phenylalanine. The DNA shown is the 51-base CDR3, in frame from base 1. Ends trimmed: V by 5 bases, J by 7 bases; bases unmatched to a gene: 14. This clonotype was seen only a few times. The specificity of this receptor is unknown. Nothing much larger sits one base from this clone, and base qualities are not available. The chain couples TRBV7-3 to TRBJ2-1, with 10 central nucleotides matching TRBD1. This clonotype was sampled from a man between 18 and 35 years old with alopecia areata. Some clones in this sample may be carry-over from other donors' samples. This sample comprised whole blood, obtained in connection with sensitization to the hapten diphenylcyclopropenone (DPC). DNA sequence: TGTGCCAGCAGCCTCCGAAGGCGGGACAGGGGCGGGAATGAGCAGTTCTTC. It translates as CASSLRRRDRGGNEQFF.